These 6 T cell receptor beta chains share one sample of origin, sequenced in a study of blood T cell repertoires in COVID-19. The repertoire was sequenced with immunoSEQ multiplex PCR; TCRdb's copy has only in-frame clones and lacks some. This table holds under 200,000 clones, less than 90% found once. The sequenced sample was peripheral blood. The receptors derive from a woman between 65 and 79 years old with acute or convalescent COVID-19.

The V and J genes are TRBV6-6 and TRBJ2-1, with D possibly TRBD1 on 5 matching bases. This CDR3 contains 16 residues. Germline lookup yields CDR1 MNHNY and CDR2 SVGAGI (reference sequence). Trimming took 7 bases from V and 0 from J, leaving 16 bases between them. For the CDR3, the DNA is TGTGCCAGCACTCCCCGAGCAGGGTCCTCCTACAATGAGCAGTTCTTC. This encodes CASTPRAGSSYNEQFF.

The chain links TRBV18 to TRBJ2-7; TRBD2 aligns across 9 bases. This CDR3 is 14 amino acids long. Germline V lookup: CDR1 KGHSH, CDR2 LQKENI. The trim removed 3 bases at V and 6 bases at J, leaving 6 bases unmatched. Here the CDR3 DNA reads TGTGCCAGCTCACCGTGGACTAGCGCTAGCGAGCAGTACTTC. Protein sequence: CASSPWTSASEQYF.

The CDR3 loop reads CASSSTGRDQPQHF. In nucleotides, the CDR3 is TGTGCCAGTAGTTCTACAGGGAGGGATCAGCCCCAGCATTTT. The chain combines TRBV19 with TRBJ1-5; D possibly corresponds to TRBD1 (6 bases). Germline V gene lookup returns CDR1 LNHDA and CDR2 SQIVND (reference sequence). Trimming left V 5 bases short and J 5 bases short, with 13 bases between. The CDR3 spans 14 residues.

This clone was observed once. The chain uses TRBV30 and TRBJ1-1; D may be TRBD1 (6 bases). V was cut by 3 bases and J by 1 base, with 12 bases left in between. The CDR3 covers 14 residues. Germline CDR1 is GTSNPN and CDR2 is SVGIG (reference sequence). In DNA form, the CDR3 reads TGTGCCTGGAGCAGGACAGCGACGAACACTGAAGCTTTCTTT. Translation: CAWSRTATNTEAFF.

The V call is TRBV6-6, the J call TRBJ2-7; maybe TRBD2 (5 bases). Trimming stripped 2 bases from V and 4 bases from J, with 15 bases between. The CDR3 runs to 15 residues. Germline V CDR1 and CDR2: MNHNY, SVGAGI (reference sequence). This chain's CDR3 is CASSYTGWGTYEQYF. The CDR3 nucleotides read TGTGCCAGCAGTTACACGGGGTGGGGAACTTACGAGCAGTACTTC.

The table lists this clone with a few counts. The chain couples TRBV9 to TRBJ2-2; D gene unclear. This CDR3 has 15 residues. V was cut by 4 bases and J by 0 bases, with 10 bases left in between. The germline V gene encodes CDR1 SGDLS and CDR2 YYNGEE. CDR3 bases: TGTGCCAGCAGCCTGTTGGGCTCGAACACCGGGGAGCTGTTTTTT. Encoded protein: CASSLLGSNTGELFF.